This passage covers 25 T cell receptor beta chains from one sample sequenced in a study of metastatic and nonmetastatic thyroid tumors (dated by TCRdb to about 2020). Library preparation used PCR. Instrument used: Illumina HiSeq 4000. TCRdb trimmed the raw reads at Q25, called clones with MiXCR and kept productive beta chains. In all, the sample holds roughly 33,000 clones, and approximately 15% of those were seen once. 6.9% of the sample rests with the top ten. No patient had received any treatment before thyroid surgery. What was sequenced was blood. Every receptor here comes from a female donor with papillary thyroid cancer or a benign thyroid nodule (not recorded which). Some clones in this sample may be carry-over from other donors' samples.

This clone was recorded at least ten times. The chain employs TRBV19 and TRBJ1-2; D unresolved. From germline, CDR1 is LNHDA and CDR2 SQIVND (reference sequence). The CDR3 spans 16 residues. Between the trimmed V and J ends, which lost 10 bases and 2 bases, there was a span of 23 bases. CDR3 sequence reads: CATTRTQTQSNYGYTF. Here the CDR3 DNA reads TGTGCCACCACACGGACCCAGACGCAGTCGAACTATGGCTACACCTTC. The entire variable domain, with the rest obtained from reference TRBV19 and TRBJ1-2, is as follows: DGGITQSPKYLFRKEGQNVTLSCEQNLNHDAMYWYRQDPGQGLRLIYYSQIVNDFQKGDIAEGYSVSREKKESFPLTVTSAQKNPTAFYLCATTRTQTQSNYGYTFGSGTRLTVV.

This clone showed up many times. The J gene is TRBJ2-3, the V gene TRBV20-1; D is undetermined. The V end was cut by 6 bases, the J end by 2 bases, with 9 bases between. CDR3 length equals 12 residues. Germline CDR1 DFQATT, CDR2 SNEGSKA (reference sequence). CDR3 in DNA: TGCAGTGCCGCTGACAACACAGATACGCAGTATTTT. Protein: CSAADNTDTQYF.

Concerning this clone itself: An end of the junction differs from the germline gene, which may be a read error. This chain connects TRBV28 to TRBJ1-1, with D tentatively TRBD1 (5 bases). The CDR3 extends over 14 amino acids. Germline-derived CDR1 and CDR2 are MDHEN and SYDVKM. CDR3 bases: TGTGCCAGCATTTTATTTGGGGGAGGGACTGAAGCTTTCTTT. Amino acid sequence: CASILFGGGTEAFF.

CDR3 nucleotide sequence: TGCGCCAGCAGTGATGCGGGAGATATCCAGTACTTC. The encoded protein is CASSDAGDIQYF. V and J are TRBV10-2 and TRBJ2-5; 7 nucleotides match TRBD2. Per the germline V gene, CDR1 is WSHSY and CDR2 is SAAADI. V was clipped by 3 bases and J by 10 bases; unmatched bases: 5. This CDR3 is 12 amino acids long.

The rearrangement uses TRBV20-1 and TRBJ1-6; weak D call: TRBD1 (6 bases). Germline V lookup: CDR1 DFQATT, CDR2 SNEGSKA (reference sequence). The length of the CDR3 is 14 residues. Trimming removed 0 bases from V and 10 bases from J, with 13 bases in between. DNA of the CDR3: TGCAGTGCTAGAGATCCAGGGGTGGGATCACCCCTCCACTTT. Translating it yields CSARDPGVGSPLHF.

The sample holds many counts of this clone. This chain joins TRBV12-3 or TRBV12-4 and TRBJ1-2; TRBD1 is a possible D gene (6 bases). Trimming stripped 5 bases from V and 5 bases from J, with 9 bases between. The CDR3 contains 12 residues. CDR3 nucleotide sequence: TGTGCCAGCAGTACCCAGGGGTATGGCTACACCTTC. Protein product: CASSTQGYGYTF.

The chain links TRBV20-1 to TRBJ1-5, with 10 bases lining up with TRBD1. The CDR3 has 15 amino acids. Germline CDR1 is DFQATT and CDR2 is SNEGSKA (reference sequence). V was pared by 5 bases and J by 0 bases, with 4 bases of the junction left unmatched. CDR3 in amino acids: CSAQDRGGSNQPQHF. The CDR3 bases are TGCAGTGCTCAGGACAGGGGGGGTAGCAATCAGCCCCAGCATTTT.

This clone has a count of ten or more. The J gene is TRBJ2-3, the V gene TRBV12-3 or TRBV12-4; D not certain. The CDR3 loop spans 13 amino acids. V lost 5 bases and J lost 2, with 8 bases in between. Here the CDR3 DNA reads TGTGCCAGCAGTCCCCCGCACACAGATACGCAGTATTTT. As protein: CASSPPHTDTQYF.

The chain employs TRBV20-1 and TRBJ2-7; 8 nucleotides align to TRBD2. Germline-derived CDR1 and CDR2 are DFQATT and SNEGSKA (reference sequence). V was clipped by 6 bases and J by 2 bases; unmatched bases: 18. The CDR3 totals 17 residues. CDR3 in DNA: TGCAGTGCCACGGAGGGCCAGGCGGCGGGAGGAACCTACGAGCAGTACTTC. This gives the protein CSATEGQAAGGTYEQYF.

J is TRBJ2-3 and V is TRBV28; the match to TRBD2 covers 7 bases. Unmatched junction bases numbered 3, after V lost 0 bases and J lost 0 bases. Per germline, CDR1 MDHEN and CDR2 SYDVKM. This CDR3 is 16 amino acids long. CDR3: CASSLWAGASTDTQYF. CDR3 nucleotides: TGTGCCAGCAGTTTATGGGCGGGAGCTAGCACAGATACGCAGTATTTT.

Ten or more counts support this clone. The chain joins TRBV7-2 to TRBJ2-1; D is possibly TRBD1 (5 bases). CDR1 is SGHTA, CDR2 FQGNSA, per germline. Deletions cut 1 base from V and 5 bases from J, with 15 bases between. There are 16 residues in the CDR3. The CDR3 here is CASSLGIGAGHNEQFF. CDR3 DNA sequence: TGTGCCAGCAGCTTAGGGATAGGGGCAGGGCACAATGAGCAGTTCTTC.

The table lists this clone with a few counts. V is TRBV27 and J is TRBJ1-6; D is uncertain. Looked up from germline, CDR1 is MNHEY and CDR2 is SMNVEV (reference sequence). The CDR3 length is 15 residues. The V gene lost 3 bases and the J gene lost 10 bases, with 16 bases spanning the gap. The CDR3 here is CASSFTVVTGSPLHF. The CDR3 DNA follows: TGTGCCAGCAGTTTCACAGTGGTAACCGGGTCACCCCTCCACTTT.

Of note for this clone: This may arise from a read error, as a much more abundant clone is one base away. J is TRBJ2-3 and V is TRBV11-2, with TRBD2 matching 13 bases. Per germline, CDR1 SGHAT and CDR2 FQNNGV. The V and J ends lost 7 bases and 5 bases, in that order; junction bases with no gene match: 9. This CDR3 is built from 16 residues. In DNA, the CDR3 is TGTGCCAGCATCCACAGGACTAGCGGGAGTGTAGATACGCAGTATTTT. It is translated as CASIHRTSGSVDTQYF.

V is TRBV7-2 and J is TRBJ1-6; 9 positions agree with TRBD1. The CDR3 length is 15 residues. V shed 5 bases and J 5 bases; nucleotides not matched to a gene: 4. Per the germline V gene, CDR1 is SGHTA and CDR2 is FQGNSA. The DNA for the CDR3 is TGTGCCAGCAGCCCACGGGACAGGGATAATTCACCCCTCCACTTT. It yields the protein CASSPRDRDNSPLHF.

This clone has at least ten counts. The rearrangement joins TRBV28 to TRBJ2-6, with D unresolved. The CDR3 length is 18 residues. Trimming removed 4 bases from V and 0 bases from J, with 16 bases in between. Germline assignment: CDR1 MDHEN and CDR2 SYDVKM. Written as DNA, the CDR3 is TGTGCCAGCAGTTCATTACTACAGTTTAACTCTGGGGCCAACGTCCTGACTTTC. This translates into CASSSLLQFNSGANVLTF.

With regard to this clone: Possible read error: a much larger clone is one base away. V and J are TRBV14 and TRBJ2-5; D is ambiguous. Trimming removed 6 bases from V and 9 bases from J, with 17 bases in between. CDR3 length: 13 residues. Germline V lookup: CDR1 SGHDN, CDR2 FVKESK. CDR3 protein: CASSPPAASAQYF. The CDR3 DNA follows: TGTGCCAGCAGTCCTCCTGCGGCCTCGGCCCAGTACTTC.

The chain joins TRBV10-3 to TRBJ1-5, with unresolved D. CDR1 is ENHRY, CDR2 SYGVKD, per germline. The CDR3 has 13 amino acids. Trimming removed 3 bases from V and 6 bases from J, with 9 bases in between. CDR3 protein: CAISDEGIQPQHF. The CDR3 DNA reads as TGTGCCATCAGTGATGAGGGTATTCAGCCCCAGCATTTT.

This clone showed up just a few times. The junction does not match germline at one end; this may be a read error. The chain recombines TRBV6-2 or TRBV6-3 with TRBJ2-7; D is undetermined. The germline V gene encodes CDR1 MNHEY and CDR2 SVGEGT. This CDR3 region has 14 residues. The CDR3 spells CAISSHRSSYEQYF. In nucleotides, the CDR3 is TGTGCCATCAGTTCACATCGTAGCTCCTACGAGCAGTACTTC.

This clone was picked up many times. This sequence joins TRBV20-1 and TRBJ2-7, with TRBD1 matching 8 bases. J lost 3 bases, V lost 7 bases, and 8 bases had no gene match. This CDR3 is 13 amino acids long. Germline V gene data show CDR1 as DFQATT and CDR2 as SNEGSKA (reference sequence). DNA for the CDR3: TGCAGTGGCAGGGGGGACAGGCTCTACGAGCAGTACTTC. This translates into CSGRGDRLYEQYF.

This clone came up many times. The sample has other DNA sequences that encode this CDR3 too. CDR3 sequence: CASSQELGNTGELFF. In DNA, the CDR3 is TGTGCCAGCAGCCAAGAATTGGGGAACACCGGGGAGCTGTTTTTT. This sequence joins TRBV14 and TRBJ2-2; D ambiguous. Trimming removed 0 bases from V and 1 base from J, with 6 bases in between. Looked up from germline, CDR1 is SGHDN and CDR2 is FVKESK. CDR3 size: 15 residues.

This clone has ten or more counts. The DNA of the CDR3 is TGTGCCAGCTCCCGCTCAGGGCTGGACATTCAGTACTTC. Translated: CASSRSGLDIQYF. This rearrangement joins TRBV18 to TRBJ2-4; a weak D match, TRBD1 (5 bases). This CDR3 spans 13 amino acids. Trimming shortened V by 6 bases and J by 8 bases, and 14 bases separated the two germline ends. Germline loops: CDR1 KGHSH, CDR2 LQKENI.

About this clone: Sequence at one end of the junction differs from germline and may be a read error. This sequence joins TRBV12-3 or TRBV12-4 and TRBJ1-5; no reliable D call. The CDR3 consists of 15 residues. CDR3 amino acids: CASILMTASNQPQHF. The CDR3 nucleotides are TGTGCCAGCATTTTAATGACGGCTAGCAATCAGCCCCAGCATTTT.

This clone was seen at least ten times. The J gene is TRBJ2-7, the V gene TRBV18; possibly TRBD1 for D (6 bases). This CDR3 comprises 14 residues. V lost 2 bases and J lost 3, with 11 bases in between. CDR1 is KGHSH and CDR2 is LQKENI in the germline V gene. DNA for the CDR3: TGTGCCAGCTCACCAACGGGACATAGCTACGAGCAGTACTTC. It codes for CASSPTGHSYEQYF.

This clone was seen only a few times. The sample holds other DNA sequences that translate to the same CDR3. This chain uses TRBV25-1 with TRBJ1-3, with TRBD1 matching over 12 bases. Germline CDR1 and CDR2: MGHDK and SYGVNS. The CDR3 has 17 amino acids. V lost 4 bases, J lost 3 bases, and 7 bases stayed unmatched. The CDR3 protein is CASSARGQGAFGNTIYF. CDR3 DNA: TGTGCCAGCAGTGCCAGGGGACAGGGGGCATTTGGAAACACCATATATTTT.

The sample holds many counts of this clone. The chain employs TRBV5-4 and TRBJ2-5; perhaps TRBD2 as D (5 bases). The CDR3 extends over 13 amino acids. Germline loops: CDR1 SGHNT, CDR2 YYREEE (reference sequence). V dropped 2 bases and J dropped 3 bases, with 8 bases sitting between them. In DNA, the CDR3 is TGTGCCAGCAGCTTAGGACTGAAAGAGACCCAGTACTTC. Its protein product is CASSLGLKETQYF.